This TCR beta chain was sequenced in a study of beta chain features in type 1 diabetes. Findings and caveats of the study: Any HLA type influence on TCRB rearrangement was left unresolved here. Individuals with type 1 diabetes displayed fewer insertions and more deletions at VDJ junctions.

CDR3 size: 15 residues. The germline gives CDR1 MNHNS, CDR2 SASEGT. V lost 5 bases, J lost 0 bases, and 14 bases lay in between. What was sequenced were expressed TCRB transcripts, since all of the isolated RNA had been reverse transcribed. Libraries were prepared by immunoSEQ multiplex PCR; TCRdb keeps only in-frame clonotypes and omits some of them. Of fewer than 250,000 clones listed, about 14% are singletons. A note on this clone: What it recognizes is unknown.

This clonotype was sampled from a woman in her thirties or forties in good health. V is TRBV6-1 and J is TRBJ2-7, with D maybe TRBD1 (6 bases). Material: naive CD4+ T cells from blood. The CDR3 DNA reads TGTGCCAGCAGTAGACAGGTTCCGGGCTCCTACGAGCAGTACTTC. This gives the protein CASSRQVPGSYEQYF.